The entry below describes one TCR beta chain. Its antigen is still unknown. The split of CD4+ cells yielded CD45RA+ naive and CD45RA-negative memory subsets. These data originate in a study of shared clonotypes between healthy human individuals. Overall study: Per-donor plates numbered three CD4 naive, three CD4 memory, two CD8 naive and one CD8 memory. Study findings and constraints: Shared across a few donors were roughly 5% of the naive CD4 clonotypes.

Trimming removed 2 bases at V and 4 bases at J, with 15 bases between. This CDR3 spans 15 amino acids. Germline V CDR1 and CDR2: MDHEN, SYDVKM. Using about 190 ng DNA, some 30,000 T cell genomes, the sorted-subset replicate PCRs were run. Using immunoSEQ multiplex PCR, the repertoire was profiled, and TCRdb retains in-frame clones only, with some absent. The sample holds approximately 2.5 million clones, 85% to 95% seen once. The chain links TRBV28 to TRBJ2-7, with D uncertain. This receptor was taken from a man between 18 and 29 years old in good health. The sample taken for sequencing was naive CD4+ T cells sorted from blood. Regarding subset: CD45RA+ positively selected. CDR3 sequence: CASSLGGTSRYEQYF. CDR3 DNA sequence: TGTGCCAGCAGTTTAGGCGGTACAAGCCGGTACGAGCAGTACTTC.